This TCR beta chain was observed in a study of cytotoxic CD8 clonotypes in ibrutinib-treated CLL. About the research overall: The patients, roughly twelve relapsed/refractory and 15 treatment-naive, included approximately 17 who were IGHV unmutated. The authors obtained response samples at a median of around 12 months of treatment, range 6 to 36.

Produced via immunoSEQ multiplex PCR; TCRdb's table is partial and in-frame only. Here the sample spans more than 85,000 clones, approximately 80% being singletons. Study-level results: Whereas clonality rose at ibrutinib response, it declined toward baseline at progression.

This clone has just one count. Its specificity is unknown. This TCR came from a human donor with chronic lymphocytic leukemia. Source: PBMCs, taken after 24 months of ibrutinib treatment.

This chain's CDR3 is CASSLGSGSGSGELFF. The CDR3 DNA sequence: TGTGCCAGCAGCTTGGGTAGCGGGAGCGGTTCCGGGGAGCTGTTTTTT. The chain recombines TRBV7-8 with TRBJ2-2; 9 bases match TRBD2. This CDR3 region has 16 residues. Germline assignment: CDR1 SGHVS and CDR2 FQNEAQ. V trimming: 3 bases; J trimming: 6 bases; junction bases outside the gene matches: 8.